These 22 T cell receptor beta chains came from one sample sequenced in a study of T cell clones after liver transplantation. Profiling relied on immunoSEQ multiplex PCR, and the TCRdb table lists in-frame clones only, not all of them. Among 98,000 or so clones, approximately 78% were seen once, and the ten largest hold 0.8% to 1%. Sequenced here: CD4+ T cells from blood, sampled before liver transplant. The receptors were sampled from a human donor who received a liver transplant.

The chain combines TRBV5-1 with TRBJ2-5, with D possibly being TRBD2 (6 bases). Germline V gives CDR1 SGHRS, CDR2 YFSETQ. This CDR3 has 13 amino acids. Trimming left V 6 bases short and J 3 bases short, with 12 bases between. CDR3 amino acids: CASTRGGEETQYF. The DNA of the CDR3 is TGCGCCAGCACTAGGGGAGGCGAAGAGACCCAGTACTTC.

The V gene is TRBV5-6, the J gene TRBJ2-2; D is possibly TRBD1 (6 bases). From germline, CDR1 is SGHDT and CDR2 YYEEEE. The CDR3 is 14 residues long. V shed 3 bases and J shed 6 bases, with 12 bases lying between them. The CDR3 sequence: CASSSQGQAGELFF. The CDR3 coding sequence is TGTGCCAGCAGCTCCCAGGGGCAGGCCGGGGAGCTGTTTTTT.

The V gene is TRBV29-1, the J gene TRBJ1-3, with a weak D call TRBD1 (5 bases). V was clipped by 6 bases and J by 2 bases, with 11 bases between them. The CDR3 sequence is 13 residues long. The germline CDR1 and CDR2 sequences are SQVTM and ANQGSEA. This CDR3 is CSVGGFPGNTIYF. CDR3 sequence (DNA): TGCAGCGTGGGGGGATTCCCTGGAAACACCATATATTTT.

This sequence joins TRBV5-4 and TRBJ2-1; D gene uncertain. The CDR3 runs 12 residues. The V gene's germline CDR1 is SGHNT and CDR2 YYREEE (reference sequence). Trimming left V 4 bases short and J 5 bases short, with 7 bases between. CDR3 loop: CASSVLNNEQFF. The CDR3 bases are TGTGCCAGCAGCGTCTTAAACAATGAGCAGTTCTTC.

The CDR3 loop reads CASRRQTGSDTEAFF. The CDR3, as DNA: TGTGCCAGTAGACGTCAGACAGGGTCGGACACTGAAGCTTTCTTT. This chain links TRBV19 with TRBJ1-1, with 7 bases aligning to TRBD1. CDR3 size: 15 residues. Per germline, CDR1 LNHDA and CDR2 SQIVND (reference sequence). The junction had 10 bases not matched to a gene; V was cut back by 6 bases and J by 3 bases.

The chain couples TRBV7-3 to TRBJ2-5; possibly TRBD1 for D (5 bases). Trimming left V 5 bases short and J 7 bases short, with 14 bases between. This CDR3 has 13 residues. Germline V gives CDR1 SGHTA, CDR2 FQGTGA. CDR3 in DNA: TGTGCCAGCAGCCAGGGATCGTTGGGGACCCAGTACTTC. This encodes CASSQGSLGTQYF.

The chain recombines TRBV6-1 with TRBJ2-5, with D possibly being TRBD1 or TRBD2 (6 bases each). Trimming shortened V by 0 bases and J by 2 bases, and 19 bases separated the two germline ends. Germline assignment: CDR1 MNHNS and CDR2 SASEGT. The CDR3 runs to 18 residues. CDR3 nucleotide sequence: TGTGCCAGCAGTGAAGCGCGTAGTGGGGGGCCCAATCAAGAGACCCAGTACTTC. This sequence encodes CASSEARSGGPNQETQYF.

The chain combines TRBV5-1 with TRBJ2-6; the match to TRBD2 covers 7 bases. Germline V CDR1 and CDR2: SGHRS, YFSETQ. The V and J ends lost 4 bases and 0 bases, in that order; junction bases with no gene match: 10. This CDR3 has 18 amino acids. The CDR3: CASSPSKGRDSGANVLTF. CDR3 bases: TGCGCCAGCAGCCCTAGTAAGGGGAGGGACTCTGGGGCCAACGTCCTGACTTTC.

V is TRBV9 and J is TRBJ1-2, with 9 positions matching TRBD1. Germline loops: CDR1 SGDLS, CDR2 YYNGEE. Unmatched junction bases numbered 9, after V lost 4 bases and J lost 5 bases. The CDR3 loop spans 15 amino acids. Here the CDR3 reads CASSPGDRVSYGYTF. The CDR3, as DNA: TGTGCCAGCAGCCCCGGGGACAGGGTTTCTTATGGCTACACCTTC.

This clone was observed a handful of times. CDR3 sequence (DNA): TGTGCCACCGGGAGCTCTGGGGCCAACGTCCTGACTTTC. It codes for CATGSSGANVLTF. This rearrangement joins TRBV15 to TRBJ2-6, with a possible D match to TRBD2 (5 bases). Germline assignment: CDR1 LNHNV and CDR2 YYDKDF (reference sequence). The CDR3 totals 13 residues. V was trimmed by 8 bases and J by 0 bases, leaving 5 bases between them.

The chain joins TRBV5-6 to TRBJ2-7; 7 nucleotides line up with TRBD1. The CDR3 spans 15 residues. Germline V gives CDR1 SGHDT, CDR2 YYEEEE. V lost 1 base and J lost 0; bases outside the gene matches: 4. This chain's CDR3 is CASSLLGQSSYEQYF. The CDR3 DNA sequence: TGTGCCAGCAGCTTGCTGGGACAGTCCTCCTACGAGCAGTACTTC.

The rearrangement links TRBV2 to TRBJ1-1; 8 bases match TRBD1. V lost 6 bases, J lost 1 base, and 7 bases stayed unmatched. From germline, CDR1 is SNHLY and CDR2 FYNNEI. The CDR3 spans 15 residues. CDR3 sequence (DNA): TGTGCCAGCAGGCCCCGACAGGGGACGAACACTGAAGCTTTCTTT. Encoded protein: CASRPRQGTNTEAFF.

This sequence joins TRBV13 and TRBJ1-5, with D unresolved. The CDR3 extends over 15 amino acids. Looked up from germline, CDR1 is PRHDT and CDR2 is FYEKMQ (reference sequence). V lost 5 bases and J 2 bases, leaving 13 bases between the germline ends. CDR3 bases: TGTGCCAGCAGCCTCCGCGGAGTCGGCAATCAGCCCCAGCATTTT. Its protein is CASSLRGVGNQPQHF.

This chain links TRBV19 with TRBJ1-2; 11 bases agree with TRBD1. This CDR3 is 16 amino acids long. Germline V CDR1 and CDR2: LNHDA, SQIVND (reference sequence). V shed 7 bases, J shed 7 bases, and the junction held 14 bases outside the gene matches. The CDR3 protein is CASTPGQGAQGSGYTF. The CDR3 DNA follows: TGTGCCAGTACCCCCGGACAGGGGGCGCAAGGGAGTGGCTACACCTTC. Full variable domain (outside the CDR3, taken from reference TRBV19 and TRBJ1-2): DGGITQSPKYLFRKEGQNVTLSCEQNLNHDAMYWYRQDPGQGLRLIYYSQIVNDFQKGDIAEGYSVSREKKESFPLTVTSAQKNPTAFYLCASTPGQGAQGSGYTFGSGTRLTVV.

The V call is TRBV10-3, the J call TRBJ1-2; D not certain. This CDR3 spans 13 amino acids. The V and J ends lost 0 bases and 4 bases respectively, with 6 bases between them. The V gene's germline CDR1 is ENHRY and CDR2 SYGVKD. CDR3 region: CAISESNSYGYTF. CDR3 nucleotides: TGTGCCATCAGTGAGTCGAACAGCTATGGCTACACCTTC.

The J gene is TRBJ1-2, the V gene TRBV4-1; weak D call: TRBD1 (6 bases). V lost 0 bases, J lost 8 bases, and 10 bases lay in between. The CDR3 covers 13 residues. Germline V CDR1 and CDR2: MGHRA, YSYEKL. CDR3 loop: CASSQDGGRGYTF. CDR3 DNA sequence: TGCGCCAGCAGCCAAGATGGGGGGCGGGGCTACACCTTC.

A remark on this clone: The same CDR3 can be traced to other DNA sequences in this sample. The rearrangement uses TRBV2 and TRBJ2-2; 8 bases agree with TRBD2. The germline V gene has CDR1 SNHLY and CDR2 FYNNEI. CDR3 length: 15 amino acids. After removal of 4 bases from V and 1 base from J, the junction contained 2 bases not matched to a gene. The DNA of the CDR3 is TGTGCCAGCAGTGCTAGCGGGTTGAACACCGGGGAGCTGTTTTTT. It translates to CASSASGLNTGELFF. The variable domain in full, completed from reference TRBV2 and TRBJ2-2, reads EPEVTQTPSHQVTQMGQEVILRCVPISNHLYFYWYRQILGQKVEFLVSFYNNEISEKSEIFDDQFSVERPDGSNFTLKIRSTKLEDSAMYFCASSASGLNTGELFFGEGSRLTVL.

This clone occurred a few times. The V call is TRBV28, the J call TRBJ1-5; the match to TRBD1 covers 7 bases. CDR3 size: 15 residues. The V segment lost 2 bases and the J segment 5 bases; nucleotides outside the gene matches: 6. Germline values: CDR1 MDHEN, CDR2 SYDVKM. CDR3 residues: CASSLRTGAHQPQHF. DNA of the CDR3: TGTGCCAGCAGTTTACGTACAGGGGCGCATCAGCCCCAGCATTTT.

The CDR3 DNA is TGTGCCAGCAGCCCGATGACAGGGTCGGAGGAGACCCAGTACTTC. Translation gives CASSPMTGSEETQYF. J is TRBJ2-5 and V is TRBV7-8; 7 bases agree with TRBD1. Germline V gene data show CDR1 as SGHVS and CDR2 as FQNEAQ. CDR3 size: 15 residues. Trimming took 5 bases from V and 5 from J; bases not matched to a gene: 11.

This chain uses TRBV19 with TRBJ1-2, with 8 bases lining up with TRBD1. The V gene's germline CDR1 is LNHDA and CDR2 SQIVND (reference sequence). After removal of 7 bases from V and 8 bases from J, the junction contained 12 bases not matched to a gene. The CDR3 spans 14 residues. The CDR3 spells CASTQWGQAPGYTF. In nucleotides, the CDR3 is TGTGCCAGTACCCAATGGGGACAGGCCCCCGGCTACACCTTC.

The rearrangement joins TRBV4-3 to TRBJ2-5, with a tentative D call TRBD2 (6 bases). This CDR3 contains 15 residues. Between the trimmed V and J ends, which lost 0 bases and 2 bases, there was a span of 10 bases. The germline gives CDR1 LGHNA, CDR2 YSLEER. The CDR3: CASSQDWRGQETQYF. Written as DNA, the CDR3 is TGCGCCAGCAGCCAAGATTGGAGGGGTCAAGAGACCCAGTACTTC.

The chain is built from TRBV6-5 and TRBJ1-5, with a possible D match to TRBD1 (5 bases). The germline CDR1 and CDR2 sequences are MNHEY and SVGAGI. This CDR3 is built from 15 residues. V gave up 0 bases and J gave up 5 bases, with 11 bases separating them. The CDR3 reads CASSYSGGVDQPQHF. Written as DNA, the CDR3 is TGTGCCAGCAGTTACTCGGGGGGGGTGGATCAGCCCCAGCATTTT.